This TCR beta chain is from a study of blood T cell repertoires in COVID-19. Study-wide background: Researchers got acute and convalescent COVID-19 samples from the United States, Italy and Spain. The analysed material was cDNA or gDNA that came from T cells, B-cell-depleted T cells, or PBMCs.

CDR3 length equals 15 residues. V lost 5 bases, J lost 1 base, and 8 bases stayed unmatched. Germline V CDR1 and CDR2: SGHAT, FQDESV (reference sequence). Methods used by the authors: The authors estimated nucleated cell counts from reference gene primer amplification. Generated by immunoSEQ multiplex PCR, the TCRdb table keeps only in-frame clones and is missing some. That table is the source of V, J and clone size, and D and trimming were worked out from the DNA. This table holds roughly 93,000 clones, roughly nine tenths found once. The TCR sequence derives from a man aged 50-60 years with acute or convalescent COVID-19. The V and J genes are TRBV11-1 and TRBJ2-7, with 7 bases identical to TRBD2. The sequencing sample was made of peripheral blood. The CDR3 region has the DNA TGTGCCAGCAGCCCTAGAAGGACTAGTTCCTACGAGCAGTACTTC. Translated: CASSPRRTSSYEQYF. The variable domain in full, completed from reference TRBV11-1 and TRBJ2-7, reads EAEVAQSPRYKITEKSQAVAFWCDPISGHATLYWYRQILGQGPELLVQFQDESVVDDSQLPKDRFSAERLKGVDSTLKIQPAELGDSAMYLCASSPRRTSSYEQYFGPGTRLTVT.